The 6 T cell receptor beta chains below were found in one sample sequenced in a study of OX40 agonist ivuxolimab in advanced cancers. Method: immunoSEQ multiplex PCR; TCRdb's copy keeps in-frame clones and lacks some. Seen here are tens of thousands of clones, around 91% observed once, and the top ten hold 0.94%. Source: CD4+ or CD8+ T cells sorted from blood, taken in a trial of the OX40 agonist ivuxolimab. Receptors were obtained from an adult with an advanced solid tumor such as melanoma, head and neck, liver or kidney cancer.

The CDR3 here is CASSDVVAVGYNEQFF. The CDR3 nucleotides read TGTGCCAGCAGTGACGTAGTAGCGGTGGGGTACAATGAGCAGTTCTTC. The chain combines TRBV6-4 with TRBJ2-1; tentative D call: TRBD2 (6 bases). The CDR3 spans 16 residues. V dropped 2 bases and J dropped 4 bases, with 15 bases sitting between them. Germline CDR1 is MRHNA and CDR2 is SNTAGT.

The chain is built from TRBV6-1 and TRBJ1-2; unclear D gene. This CDR3 comprises 13 residues. Trimming took 1 base from V and 8 from J, leaving 11 bases between them. The germline V gene has CDR1 MNHNS and CDR2 SASEGT. CDR3 nucleotide sequence: TGTGCCAGCAGTGAAGGACTCCTTTCAGGCTACACCTTC. The encoded protein is CASSEGLLSGYTF.

The chain has TRBV4-2 and TRBJ2-1; D unresolved. With 0 bases removed from V and 2 bases from J, the gap between germline ends came to 11 bases. Germline loops: CDR1 LGHNA, CDR2 YNFKEQ. CDR3 size: 16 residues. The CDR3: CASSQESTTAYNEQFF. The CDR3, as DNA: TGTGCCAGCAGCCAAGAATCTACCACAGCCTACAATGAGCAGTTCTTC.

The chain recombines TRBV27 with TRBJ1-4; 8 bases fit TRBD1. Unmatched junction bases numbered 1, after V lost 5 bases and J lost 2 bases. There are 14 residues in the CDR3. Germline V lookup: CDR1 MNHEY, CDR2 SMNVEV (reference sequence). In nucleotides, the CDR3 is TGTGCCAGCAGTCCAGGGGGCACTAATGAAAAACTGTTTTTT. This gives the protein CASSPGGTNEKLFF.

This chain joins TRBV18 and TRBJ1-3; tentative D call: TRBD1 (6 bases). Germline CDR1 KGHSH, CDR2 LQKENI. The V end lost 4 bases, the J end lost 4 bases, and 14 bases lay between the germline ends. The length of the CDR3 is 15 residues. CDR3 amino acids: CASSQGQQRGNTIYF. The CDR3 region has the DNA TGTGCCAGCTCACAAGGACAGCAACGAGGAAACACCATATATTTT.

The genes are TRBV18 and TRBJ2-7; D is unresolved. Per the germline V gene, CDR1 is KGHSH and CDR2 is LQKENI. This CDR3 is 14 amino acids long. Trimming cost V 4 bases and J 5 bases, with 15 bases left between them. The CDR3 spells CASSLSGIFDEQYF. The CDR3, as DNA: TGTGCCAGCTCACTTTCAGGCATTTTCGACGAGCAGTACTTC. Based on the CDR3 plus reference TRBV18 and TRBJ2-7, the full variable domain is NAGVMQNPRHLVRRRGQEARLRCSPMKGHSHVYWYRQLPEEGLKFMVYLQKENIIDESGMPKERFSAEFPKEGPSILRIQQVVRGDSAAYFCASSLSGIFDEQYFGPGTRLTVT.